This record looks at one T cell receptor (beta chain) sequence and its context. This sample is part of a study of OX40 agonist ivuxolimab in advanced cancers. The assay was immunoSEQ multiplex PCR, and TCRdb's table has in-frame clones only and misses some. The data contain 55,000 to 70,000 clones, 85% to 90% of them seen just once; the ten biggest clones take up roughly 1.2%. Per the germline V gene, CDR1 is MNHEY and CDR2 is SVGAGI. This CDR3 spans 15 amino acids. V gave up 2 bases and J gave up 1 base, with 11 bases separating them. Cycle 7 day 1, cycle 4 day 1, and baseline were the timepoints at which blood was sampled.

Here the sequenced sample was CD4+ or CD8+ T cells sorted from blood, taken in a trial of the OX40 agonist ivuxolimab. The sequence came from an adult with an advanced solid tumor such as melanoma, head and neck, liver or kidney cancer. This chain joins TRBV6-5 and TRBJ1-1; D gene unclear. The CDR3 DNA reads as TGTGCCAGCAGTTACGATGTTGGGAGGAACACTGAAGCTTTCTTT. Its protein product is CASSYDVGRNTEAFF.